The clone carrying this T cell receptor beta chain was seen at least ten times. These data come from a study of T-cell reconstitution after alpha-beta-depleted transplantation in children. Trimming removed 6 bases from V and 4 bases from J, with 10 bases in between. This CDR3 has 13 amino acids. CDR1 and CDR2 from the germline V gene are SEHNR and FQNEAQ (reference sequence). The TCRbeta library was prepared with unique molecular identifiers. TCRdb called the PCR reads again in MiXCR, with one record for every CDR3 protein. The sample includes a few hundred thousand distinct CDR3 sequences, 13% of them seen just once.

This clonotype was sampled from a human donor who donated a stem cell graft to a child with Fanconi anemia. The V and J genes are TRBV7-9 and TRBJ1-5; perhaps TRBD1 as D (5 bases). The material sequenced was PBMCs, taken from the stem cell graft. The CDR3 loop reads CASSLQENQPQHF. CDR3 DNA: TGTGCCAGCAGTCTACAGGAGAATCAGCCCCAGCATTTT.